This T cell receptor beta chain was recorded in a study of blood T cell repertoires in COVID-19. Overall study: Sources were T cells, B-cell-depleted T cells, or PBMCs; the material itself was cDNA or gDNA.

As processed by the authors: Quantification of nucleated cells was approximated via reference gene primer amplification. Repertoires were generated with immunoSEQ multiplex PCR, while TCRdb's copy carries only in-frame clones and drops some. V and J calls and clone size follow that table, whereas D and trimming were derived from the DNA. The sample includes about 400,000 clones, around 89% of them seen just once. Details on this clone: Other nucleotide sequences in the sample specify the same CDR3.

The receptor comes from a woman aged 25 to 39 with acute or convalescent COVID-19. Sequencing was carried out using peripheral blood.

The CDR3 sequence is CASSERSGYTF. CDR3 coding DNA: TGTGCCAGCAGTGAGAGGTCTGGCTACACCTTC. The chain uses TRBV2 and TRBJ1-2, with no clear D. Germline assignment: CDR1 SNHLY and CDR2 FYNNEI. Trimming removed 3 bases at V and 7 bases at J, with 6 bases between. The CDR3 totals 11 residues.